The 13 T cell receptor beta chains presented below share a single source sample, sequenced in a study of T-cell memory formation after mild COVID-19. TCRdb recomputed calls from the 5' RACE reads with MiXCR, one row per CDR3 protein. This table holds 110,000 to 150,000 distinct CDR3 sequences, 13% to 15% found once. Sequencing was performed on PBMCs or a T cell subset sorted from them (not recorded which). The receptors were sampled from an adult woman who had mild COVID-19 (a few samples of this study predate the infection). Cell type and time point are not known.

V is TRBV24-1 and J is TRBJ2-2; D ambiguous. The V and J ends lost 4 bases and 6 bases respectively, with 8 bases between them. The CDR3 sequence is 13 residues long. Germline V gene lookup returns CDR1 KGHDR and CDR2 SFDVKD. Here the CDR3 DNA reads TGTGCCACCAGTGACCGTACAGCCGGGGAGCTGTTTTTT. Residues: CATSDRTAGELFF.

This rearrangement joins TRBV5-1 to TRBJ2-7, with D unresolved. V shed 4 bases and J shed 6 bases, with 8 bases lying between them. The germline V gene encodes CDR1 SGHRS and CDR2 YFSETQ. The CDR3 covers 11 residues. Here the CDR3 reads CASSAGREQYF. The DNA for the CDR3 is TGCGCCAGCAGCGCAGGACGCGAGCAGTACTTC.

The gene calls are TRBV12-3 or TRBV12-4 and TRBJ1-2; TRBD1 might be the D (6 bases). The germline V and J ends were trimmed by 5 bases and 1 base, with 11 bases remaining between them. The CDR3 contains 14 residues. In DNA form, the CDR3 reads TGTGCCAGCAGTCCCGGACAGTTTAACTATGGCTACACCTTC. Residues: CASSPGQFNYGYTF.

This clonotype was observed at least ten times. The chain links TRBV7-6 to TRBJ1-4; a weak D match, TRBD1 (6 bases). Trimming removed 2 bases at V and 6 bases at J, with 16 bases between. Per germline, CDR1 SGHVS and CDR2 FNYEAQ. This CDR3 is 16 amino acids long. CDR3 bases: TGTGCCAGCAGCTTATTCGGCAGGGGCAGGGATGAAAAACTGTTTTTT. Its protein is CASSLFGRGRDEKLFF.

This clonotype showed up just a few times. This chain joins TRBV20-1 and TRBJ2-3; no definite D call. There are 12 residues in the CDR3. Germline loops: CDR1 DFQATT, CDR2 SNEGSKA (reference sequence). The V end lost 1 base, the J end lost 0 bases, and 2 bases lay between the germline ends. The CDR3 is CSARGSTDTQYF. In DNA form, the CDR3 reads TGCAGTGCTAGAGGAAGCACAGATACGCAGTATTTT.

This clonotype has at least ten counts. J is TRBJ1-1 and V is TRBV7-9; D gene unclear. V lost 1 base, J lost 5 bases, and 11 bases lay in between. Germline V gene lookup returns CDR1 SEHNR and CDR2 FQNEAQ (reference sequence). The CDR3 has 14 amino acids. CDR3 region: CASSLGGRRTEAFF. The CDR3 DNA sequence: TGTGCCAGCAGCTTAGGAGGAAGGCGGACTGAAGCTTTCTTT.

This clonotype was observed a handful of times. This CDR3 reads CASSFEVGTQYF. The CDR3 DNA sequence: TGTGCCAGCAGTTTCGAAGTCGGTACGCAGTATTTT. The chain combines TRBV12-3 or TRBV12-4 with TRBJ2-3; D call uncertain. Between the trimmed V and J ends, which lost 3 bases and 8 bases, there was a span of 9 bases. This CDR3 has 12 residues.

This clonotype was counted only a few times. This rearrangement joins TRBV29-1 to TRBJ2-5; D is ambiguous. This CDR3 is 15 amino acids long. Germline V lookup: CDR1 SQVTM, CDR2 ANQGSEA. V was cut by 1 base and J by 3 bases, with 15 bases left in between. The CDR3 spells CSVEGIDVWKETQYF. Written as DNA, the CDR3 is TGCAGCGTTGAAGGGATAGACGTCTGGAAAGAGACCCAGTACTTC.

This clonotype was seen a handful of times. The rearrangement links TRBV20-1 to TRBJ2-2, with TRBD1 identical over 11 bases. Germline assignment: CDR1 DFQATT and CDR2 SNEGSKA (reference sequence). With 3 bases clipped from V and 0 bases from J, the junction kept 3 bases outside the gene matches. CDR3 length: 16 amino acids. CDR3 bases: TGCAGTGCTAGCTGGACAGGGGGCCCGAACACCGGGGAGCTGTTTTTT. This translates into CSASWTGGPNTGELFF.

This clonotype was detected a few times. The V call is TRBV5-1, the J call TRBJ1-1, with TRBD1 as a possible D gene (6 bases). From germline, CDR1 is SGHRS and CDR2 YFSETQ. The CDR3 contains 15 residues. The ends were cut back, 1 base at V and 2 bases at J, with 12 bases in the middle. CDR3 region: CASSLYLGTNTEAFF. The CDR3 DNA follows: TGCGCCAGCAGCTTGTATCTGGGGACAAACACTGAAGCTTTCTTT.

This clonotype has more than one count but fewer than ten. V is TRBV7-2 and J is TRBJ1-1, with TRBD1 as a possible D gene (5 bases). The V end was cut by 1 base, the J end by 3 bases, with 9 bases between. Looked up from germline, CDR1 is SGHTA and CDR2 is FQGNSA. This CDR3 comprises 14 residues. The CDR3 DNA is TGTGCCAGCAGCTTAGAATCGGGGGACACTGAAGCTTTCTTT. The encoded protein is CASSLESGDTEAFF. The complete variable domain, with remaining parts taken from reference TRBV7-2 and TRBJ1-1, reads GAGVSQSPSNKVTEKGKDVELRCDPISGHTALYWYRQSLGQGLEFLIYFQGNSAPDKSGLPSDRFSAERTGGSVSTLTIQRTQQEDSAVYLCASSLESGDTEAFFGQGTRLTVV.

This chain connects TRBV9 to TRBJ1-1, with D maybe TRBD1 (6 bases). CDR3 length: 15 amino acids. The ends were cut back, 0 bases at V and 2 bases at J, with 11 bases in the middle. CDR1 SGDLS and CDR2 YYNGEE come from the germline V gene. The CDR3 region is CASSVGSGANTEAFF. The CDR3 DNA is TGTGCCAGCAGCGTAGGGTCAGGGGCTAACACTGAAGCTTTCTTT.

This clonotype has a count of ten or more. J is TRBJ1-1 and V is TRBV5-1, with no clear D. Germline assignment: CDR1 SGHRS and CDR2 YFSETQ. The CDR3 contains 13 residues. V lost 5 bases and J 4 bases, leaving 12 bases between the germline ends. For the CDR3, the DNA is TGCGCCAGCAGAGACCCACCGGGCACTGAAGCTTTCTTT. As protein: CASRDPPGTEAFF. The full variable domain, its missing parts supplied by reference TRBV5-1 and TRBJ1-1, is KAGVTQTPRYLIKTRGQQVTLSCSPISGHRSVSWYQQTPGQGLQFLFEYFSETQRNKGNFPGRFSGRQFSNSRSEMNVSTLELGDSALYLCASRDPPGTEAFFGQGTRLTVV.